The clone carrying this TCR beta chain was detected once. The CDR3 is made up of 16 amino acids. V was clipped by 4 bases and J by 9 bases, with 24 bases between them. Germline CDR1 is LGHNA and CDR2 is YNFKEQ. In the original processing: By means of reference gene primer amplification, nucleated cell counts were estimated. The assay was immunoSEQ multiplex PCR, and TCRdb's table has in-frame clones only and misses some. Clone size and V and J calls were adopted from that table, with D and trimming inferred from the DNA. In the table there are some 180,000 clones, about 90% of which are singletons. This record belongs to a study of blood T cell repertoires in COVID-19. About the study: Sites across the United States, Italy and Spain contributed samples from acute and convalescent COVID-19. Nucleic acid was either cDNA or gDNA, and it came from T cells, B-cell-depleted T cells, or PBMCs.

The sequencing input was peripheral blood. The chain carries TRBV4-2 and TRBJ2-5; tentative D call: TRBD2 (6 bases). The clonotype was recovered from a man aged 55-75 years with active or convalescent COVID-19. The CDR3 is CASSRTGTPGFKAQYF. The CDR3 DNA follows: TGTGCCAGCAGCCGAACCGGGACTCCCGGTTTTAAGGCCCAGTACTTC.